Following are 27 T cell receptor beta chains from one sample sequenced in a study of cytomegalovirus exposure and HLA in healthy donors. It was with 60 Vbeta and 13 Jbeta primers that the PCR ran. Using immunoSEQ multiplex PCR, the repertoire was profiled, and TCRdb retains in-frame clones only, with some absent. The data contain 150,000 to 200,000 clones, over 65% of them singletons. Source material: PBMCs. These receptors were collected from a woman between 40 and 55 years old in good health and CMV-seropositive.

This clone was seen a handful of times. V and J are TRBV4-1 and TRBJ2-3; a possible D gene is TRBD1 (5 bases). Germline V CDR1 and CDR2: MGHRA, YSYEKL. Trimming cost V 4 bases and J 3 bases, with 23 bases left between them. The CDR3 is made up of 18 amino acids. The DNA for the CDR3 is TGCGCCAGCAGCCCAGGGTTGGCCGCGACCCAAAATACAGATACGCAGTATTTT. Protein: CASSPGLAATQNTDTQYF.

The chain joins TRBV21-1 to TRBJ1-1; the table's D call TRBD1 went unverified against the DNA. TRBV21-1 is reported as a pseudogene. The CDR3 runs 13 residues. CDR3 DNA sequence: TGTGCCAGCAGCAAGACAGGGGGGACTGAAGCTTTCTTT. Residues: CASSKTGGTEAFF.

The genes are TRBV19 and TRBJ1-2; TRBD1 agrees at 12 bases. Germline V gene lookup returns CDR1 LNHDA and CDR2 SQIVND (reference sequence). Trimming took 3 bases from V and 4 from J; bases not matched to a gene: 6. This CDR3 has 16 residues. The CDR3 protein is CASSIFGTGGGYGYTF. CDR3 nucleotide sequence: TGTGCCAGTAGTATCTTTGGGACAGGGGGCGGCTATGGCTACACCTTC.

The chain combines TRBV7-9 with TRBJ1-2; 7 bases are shared with TRBD1. J lost 0 bases, V lost 5 bases, and 6 bases had no gene match. Germline V gene sequence: CDR1 SEHNR, CDR2 FQNEAQ (reference sequence). The CDR3 consists of 15 residues. The CDR3 region is CASSKGTEANYGYTF. The CDR3 DNA follows: TGTGCCAGCAGCAAAGGGACAGAGGCTAACTATGGCTACACCTTC.

The rearrangement links TRBV6-4 to TRBJ2-1; 14 positions match TRBD2. J lost 8 bases, V lost 4 bases, and 1 base had no gene match. The CDR3 has 14 amino acids. Germline V gene sequence: CDR1 MRHNA, CDR2 SNTAGT. CDR3 bases: TGTGCCAGCAGTGGGACTAGCGGGAGGTATGAGCAGTTCTTC. Translating it yields CASSGTSGRYEQFF.

V usage is TRBV7-9 and J usage is TRBJ2-7; TRBD2 might be the D (5 bases). V was clipped by 4 bases and J by 10 bases, with 14 bases between them. The CDR3 extends over 12 amino acids. CDR1 is SEHNR and CDR2 is FQNEAQ in the germline V gene (reference sequence). For the CDR3, the DNA is TGTGCCAGCAGCTCCCTTGGAGAGGGACAGTACTTC. Its translation is CASSSLGEGQYF. Full variable domain (rest looked up from reference TRBV7-9 and TRBJ2-7): DTGVSQNPRHKITKRGQNVTFRCDPISEHNRLYWYRQTLGQGPEFLTYFQNEAQLEKSRLLSDRFSAERPKGSFSTLEIQRTEQGDSAMYLCASSSLGEGQYFGPGTRLTVT.

This chain uses TRBV6-5 with TRBJ2-5; 8 bases map to TRBD2. V lost 6 bases to trimming and J lost 5 bases; unmatched junction nucleotides: 5. This CDR3 has 13 residues. The germline V gene encodes CDR1 MNHEY and CDR2 SVGAGI. In nucleotides, the CDR3 is TGTGCCAGCAGCTTAGCGGGGTTTGAGACCCAGTACTTC. Translating it yields CASSLAGFETQYF.

J is TRBJ2-5 and V is TRBV7-9, with TRBD2 matching 8 bases. Germline lookup yields CDR1 SEHNR and CDR2 FQNEAQ (reference sequence). This CDR3 is built from 16 residues. V shed 5 bases, J shed 5 bases, and the junction held 13 bases outside the gene matches. CDR3 sequence reads: CASSARGRGAGETQYF. The CDR3 bases are TGTGCCAGCAGCGCTCGGGGGCGGGGGGCAGGTGAGACCCAGTACTTC.

This clone was observed once. The genes are TRBV7-2 and TRBJ2-5; TRBD2 agrees at 7 bases. The CDR3 extends over 14 amino acids. V gave up 5 bases and J gave up 2 bases; unmatched junction bases: 5. In germline, CDR1 is SGHTA, CDR2 FQGNSA. As DNA, the CDR3 is TGTGCCAGCAGCCCACTAGCGTCTCAAGAGACCCAGTACTTC. As protein: CASSPLASQETQYF. Variable domain in full (rest from reference TRBV7-2 and TRBJ2-5): GAGVSQSPSNKVTEKGKDVELRCDPISGHTALYWYRQSLGQGLEFLIYFQGNSAPDKSGLPSDRFSAERTGGSVSTLTIQRTQQEDSAVYLCASSPLASQETQYFGPGTRLLVL.

This clone was seen a handful of times. This chain joins TRBV28 and TRBJ1-2; 11 positions agree with TRBD1. CDR3 size: 13 residues. The germline CDR1 and CDR2 sequences are MDHEN and SYDVKM. The V segment lost 6 bases and the J segment 8 bases; nucleotides outside the gene matches: 5. The CDR3 here is CASSPGQGAGYTF. As DNA, the CDR3 is TGTGCCAGCAGCCCCGGACAGGGGGCAGGCTACACCTTC.

The chain carries TRBV27 and TRBJ2-2, with 9 bases matching TRBD2. J lost 2 bases, V lost 2 bases, and 6 bases had no gene match. This CDR3 spans 17 amino acids. Germline lookup yields CDR1 MNHEY and CDR2 SMNVEV (reference sequence). In DNA form, the CDR3 reads TGTGCCAGCAGTTTAATCGGGCTAGCGGGAAACACCGGGGAGCTGTTTTTT. Its protein is CASSLIGLAGNTGELFF.

This clone was found once. This CDR3 is CASSATANSPLHF. The CDR3 DNA reads TGTGCCAGCAGCGCGACAGCTAATTCACCCCTCCACTTT. The chain links TRBV5-4 to TRBJ1-6; weak D call: TRBD1 (5 bases). The germline CDR1 and CDR2 sequences are SGHNT and YYREEE (reference sequence). The CDR3 has 13 residues. V lost 4 bases and J 6 bases, leaving 8 bases between the germline ends.

V usage is TRBV27 and J usage is TRBJ2-7; TRBD2 matches 11 bases. Trimming at V came to 5 bases and at J to 0 bases, leaving 6 bases not matched to a gene. Germline assignment: CDR1 MNHEY and CDR2 SMNVEV (reference sequence). The CDR3 has 16 residues. CDR3 DNA: TGTGCCAGCAGTAACCCTAGCGGGAGGAGCTCCTACGAGCAGTACTTC. Protein product: CASSNPSGRSSYEQYF.

The CDR3 DNA reads TGCGCCAGCAGCTCCGCGGGTATGAACACTGAAGCTTTCTTT. Translating gives CASSSAGMNTEAFF. J is TRBJ1-1 and V is TRBV5-1; D unclear. This CDR3 spans 14 amino acids. V gave up 3 bases and J gave up 0 bases, with 9 bases separating them. Per the germline V gene, CDR1 is SGHRS and CDR2 is YFSETQ.

The V call is TRBV2, the J call TRBJ1-2; 11 nucleotides line up with TRBD1. CDR1 is SNHLY, CDR2 FYNNEI, per germline. The CDR3 totals 14 residues. The V and J ends lost 6 bases and 4 bases, in that order; junction bases with no gene match: 4. CDR3 loop: CASSPGTGGYGYTF. CDR3 nucleotide sequence: TGTGCCAGCAGCCCAGGGACAGGGGGCTATGGCTACACCTTC.

On this clone itself: One end of the junction fails to match germline, which may point to a read error. The rearrangement joins TRBV19 to TRBJ1-5; TRBD1 might be the D (5 bases). The CDR3 is made up of 13 amino acids. Germline V gene sequence: CDR1 LNHDA, CDR2 SQIVND (reference sequence). The CDR3 DNA reads as TGTGCCAGTAGTAAGCAGGGCAATCAGCCCCAGAATTTT. Translation gives CASSKQGNQPQNF.

The chain combines TRBV4-1 with TRBJ2-1; possibly TRBD1 for D (6 bases). Between the trimmed V and J ends, which lost 1 base and 3 bases, there was a span of 13 bases. Looked up from germline, CDR1 is MGHRA and CDR2 is YSYEKL. This CDR3 contains 16 residues. CDR3 protein: CASSQVDTGHYNEQFF. The DNA of the CDR3 is TGCGCCAGCAGCCAAGTCGATACGGGACACTACAATGAGCAGTTCTTC.

J is TRBJ1-4 and V is TRBV6-5; D is undetermined. In germline, CDR1 is MNHEY, CDR2 SVGAGI. This CDR3 comprises 14 residues. V was trimmed by 6 bases and J by 5 bases, leaving 13 bases between them. As DNA, the CDR3 is TGTGCCAGCAGCACCCGGGTCCCCAATGAAAAACTGTTTTTT. This translates into CASSTRVPNEKLFF.

In this sample, this clone turned up a few times. This chain uses TRBV6-5 with TRBJ2-7; 7 bases are shared with TRBD2. Germline-derived CDR1 and CDR2 are MNHEY and SVGAGI. The CDR3 has 15 residues. V shed 10 bases and J 0 bases; nucleotides not matched to a gene: 12. The CDR3 DNA sequence: TGTGCCACCACTACCGGGGGGATAAGCTCCTACGAGCAGTACTTC. Translated, it gives CATTTGGISSYEQYF.

This chain links TRBV9 with TRBJ2-3; 7 nucleotides align to TRBD2. Germline loops: CDR1 SGDLS, CDR2 YYNGEE. V was pared by 1 base and J by 0 bases, with 5 bases of the junction left unmatched. This CDR3 has 16 amino acids. CDR3 amino acids: CASSVMGGISTDTQYF. CDR3 nucleotides: TGTGCCAGCAGCGTAATGGGGGGGATTAGCACAGATACGCAGTATTTT.

This clone was detected only a few times. The V and J genes are TRBV9 and TRBJ2-6; D is ambiguous. Germline lookup yields CDR1 SGDLS and CDR2 YYNGEE. The V end lost 0 bases, the J end lost 0 bases, and 10 bases lay between the germline ends. This CDR3 comprises 17 residues. The CDR3 bases are TGTGCCAGCAGCGTAGACCCCGACATCTCTGGGGCCAACGTCCTGACTTTC. This sequence encodes CASSVDPDISGANVLTF.

This chain connects TRBV21-1 to TRBJ2-7; the tabulated D call, TRBD2, remains unverified against the DNA. TRBV21-1 is classified as a pseudogene. The length of the CDR3 is 18 residues. This CDR3 is CASSKGPERRGRLHEQYF. The CDR3 nucleotides read TGTGCCAGCAGCAAAGGCCCTGAGCGGCGCGGGAGGCTCCACGAGCAGTACTTC.

The rearrangement joins TRBV5-8 to TRBJ1-4; D is ambiguous. CDR3 length: 14 residues. Germline V gives CDR1 SGHTS, CDR2 YDEGEE. V lost 4 bases to trimming and J lost 0 bases, with 7 bases between them. The CDR3 reads CASSMTPTNEKLFF. In DNA form, the CDR3 reads TGTGCCAGCAGCATGACTCCAACTAATGAAAAACTGTTTTTT. The full variable domain, in which reference TRBV5-8 and TRBJ1-4 provide the parts outside the CDR3, is EAGVTQSPTHLIKTRGQQATLRCSPISGHTSVYWYQQALGLGLQFLLWYDEGEERNRGNFPPRFSGRQFPNYSSELNVNALELEDSALYLCASSMTPTNEKLFFGSGTQLSVL.

For this clone: Other DNA variants within this sample encode the same CDR3. The chain uses TRBV19 and TRBJ1-5, with 7 bases lining up with TRBD1. The CDR3 totals 13 residues. In germline, CDR1 is LNHDA, CDR2 SQIVND (reference sequence). The V segment lost 3 bases and the J segment 6 bases; nucleotides outside the gene matches: 2. The CDR3 DNA reads TGTGCCAGTAGTATCCAGGGGGGTCAGCCCCAGCATTTT. Its protein is CASSIQGGQPQHF.

The gene calls are TRBV10-2 and TRBJ2-2, with 8 positions matching TRBD2. J lost 4 bases, V lost 4 bases, and 5 bases had no gene match. Germline V gives CDR1 WSHSY, CDR2 SAAADI. The CDR3 has 15 amino acids. CDR3 coding DNA: TGCGCCAGCAGTGTGGGTCTAGCGGGCACCGGGGAGCTGTTTTTT. Amino acids: CASSVGLAGTGELFF.

This chain joins TRBV5-6 and TRBJ1-1; 7 nucleotides agree with TRBD1. V was pared by 4 bases and J by 4 bases, with 13 bases of the junction left unmatched. The CDR3 consists of 16 residues. Germline CDR1 and CDR2: SGHDT and YYEEEE. The CDR3 protein is CASSTKQGWYGTEAFF. In DNA, the CDR3 is TGTGCCAGCAGCACCAAACAGGGGTGGTACGGCACTGAAGCTTTCTTT.

CDR3 DNA: TGTGCCAGCAGCTACCGACTAGACGGGGAGCTGTTTTTT. Translated, it gives CASSYRLDGELFF. The V gene is TRBV6-6, the J gene TRBJ2-2; TRBD2 is a possible D gene (6 bases). Germline V CDR1 and CDR2: MNHNY, SVGAGI (reference sequence). V was pared by 6 bases and J by 7 bases, with 12 bases between. The CDR3 is 13 amino acids.